A few counts support the clone carrying this T cell receptor beta chain. Its target is not known. The sample's time point: sample taken at primary tumor resection. In each case, whole RNA from tumor, nontumor lung or frozen PBMC was sequenced unsorted. Individually, TCR cDNA molecules were each labelled with a unique molecular identifier. A single record per CDR3 protein comes from TCRdb applying MiXCR to the 5' RACE reads. Of more than 80,000 distinct CDR3 sequences listed, roughly 12% are singletons. These data belong to a study of spatial heterogeneity in lung cancer. Overall study findings and caveats: More often at tumor resection than at routine follow-up, ubiquitous expanded tumor TCRs were detected in the blood.

The receptor comes from a male donor with early-stage non-small cell lung cancer. Sequences were derived from PBMCs, sampled at surgery.

For the CDR3, the DNA is TGTGCCAGCAGTGACTCTGGGGGACACTATGGCTACACCTTC. Its protein is CASSDSGGHYGYTF. The chain links TRBV6-4 to TRBJ1-2, with a possible D match to TRBD1 (5 bases). The germline V gene encodes CDR1 MRHNA and CDR2 SNTAGT. The V and J ends lost 0 bases and 3 bases respectively, with 8 bases between them. CDR3 length: 14 residues.